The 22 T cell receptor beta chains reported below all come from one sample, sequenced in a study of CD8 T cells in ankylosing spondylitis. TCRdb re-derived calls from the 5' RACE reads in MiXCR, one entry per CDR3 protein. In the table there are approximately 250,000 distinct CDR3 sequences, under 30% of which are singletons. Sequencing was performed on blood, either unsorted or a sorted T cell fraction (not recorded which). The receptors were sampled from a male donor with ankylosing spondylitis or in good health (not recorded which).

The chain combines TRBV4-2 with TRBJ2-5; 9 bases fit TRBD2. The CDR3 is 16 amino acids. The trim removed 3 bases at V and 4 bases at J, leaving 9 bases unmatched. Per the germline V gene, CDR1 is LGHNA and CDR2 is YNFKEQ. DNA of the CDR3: TGTGCCAGCAGCCATCCTGGGAGCGGGGGGCGAGAGACCCAGTACTTC. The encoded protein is CASSHPGSGGRETQYF.

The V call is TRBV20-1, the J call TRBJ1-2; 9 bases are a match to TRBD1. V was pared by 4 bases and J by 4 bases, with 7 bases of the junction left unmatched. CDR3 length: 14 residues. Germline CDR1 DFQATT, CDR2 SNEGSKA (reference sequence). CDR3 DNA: TGCAGTGCTACGAAGGGGGACAGGGTCTATGGCTACACCTTC. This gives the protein CSATKGDRVYGYTF.

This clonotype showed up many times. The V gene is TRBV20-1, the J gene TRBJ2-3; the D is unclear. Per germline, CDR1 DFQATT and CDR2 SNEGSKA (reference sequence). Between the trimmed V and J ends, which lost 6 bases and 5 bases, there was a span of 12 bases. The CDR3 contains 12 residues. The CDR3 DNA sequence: TGCAGTGCAACCATGGGCGGAGATACGCAGTATTTT. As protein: CSATMGGDTQYF.

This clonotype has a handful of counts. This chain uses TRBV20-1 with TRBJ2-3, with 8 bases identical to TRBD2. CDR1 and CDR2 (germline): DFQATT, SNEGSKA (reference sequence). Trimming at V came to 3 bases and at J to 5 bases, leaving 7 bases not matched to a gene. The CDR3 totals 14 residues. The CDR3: CSASGGATGDTQYF. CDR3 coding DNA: TGCAGTGCTAGCGGGGGGGCCACCGGAGATACGCAGTATTTT.

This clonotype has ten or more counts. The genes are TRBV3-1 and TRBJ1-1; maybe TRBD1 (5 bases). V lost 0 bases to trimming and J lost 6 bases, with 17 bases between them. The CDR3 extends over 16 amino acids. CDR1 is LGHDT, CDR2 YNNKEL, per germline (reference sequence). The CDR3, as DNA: TGTGCCAGCAGCCAAGAACCTGGACGGGGGACGGCTGAAGCTTTCTTT. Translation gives CASSQEPGRGTAEAFF.

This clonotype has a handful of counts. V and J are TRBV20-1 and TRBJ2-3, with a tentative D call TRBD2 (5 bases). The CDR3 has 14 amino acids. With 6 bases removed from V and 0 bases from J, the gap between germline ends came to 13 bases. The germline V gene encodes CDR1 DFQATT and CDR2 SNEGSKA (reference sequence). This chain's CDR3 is CSAPTTFSTDTQYF. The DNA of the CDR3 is TGCAGTGCCCCGACTACCTTTAGCACAGATACGCAGTATTTT.

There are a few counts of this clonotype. Written as DNA, the CDR3 is TGTGCCAGCATTCCCGGCAGCTTGAACACTGAAGCTTTCTTT. Translated, it gives CASIPGSLNTEAFF. The chain has TRBV2 and TRBJ1-1; D is uncertain. CDR1 and CDR2 (germline): SNHLY, FYNNEI. CDR3 size: 14 residues. Deletions cut 7 bases from V and 0 bases from J, with 12 bases between. Variable domain in full (rest from reference TRBV2 and TRBJ1-1): EPEVTQTPSHQVTQMGQEVILRCVPISNHLYFYWYRQILGQKVEFLVSFYNNEISEKSEIFDDQFSVERPDGSNFTLKIRSTKLEDSAMYFCASIPGSLNTEAFFGQGTRLTVV.

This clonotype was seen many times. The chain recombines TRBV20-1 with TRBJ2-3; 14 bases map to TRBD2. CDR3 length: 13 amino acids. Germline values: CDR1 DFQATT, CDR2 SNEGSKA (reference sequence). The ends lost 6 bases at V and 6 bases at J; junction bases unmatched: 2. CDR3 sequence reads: CSAWTSGGDTQYF. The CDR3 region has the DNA TGCAGTGCGTGGACTAGCGGGGGGGATACGCAGTATTTT.

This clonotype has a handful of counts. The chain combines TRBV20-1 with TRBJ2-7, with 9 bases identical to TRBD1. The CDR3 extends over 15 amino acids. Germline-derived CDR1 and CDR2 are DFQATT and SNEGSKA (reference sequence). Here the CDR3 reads CRIPLPGQGYHEQYF. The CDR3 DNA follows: TGCAGGATCCCCCTACCGGGACAGGGATACCACGAGCAGTACTTC.

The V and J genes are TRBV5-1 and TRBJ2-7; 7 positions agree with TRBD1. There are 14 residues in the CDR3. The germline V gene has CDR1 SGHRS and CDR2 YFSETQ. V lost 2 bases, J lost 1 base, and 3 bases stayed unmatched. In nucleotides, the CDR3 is TGCGCCAGCAGCTTCCAGGGGGTGTCCTACGAGCAGTACTTC. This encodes CASSFQGVSYEQYF.

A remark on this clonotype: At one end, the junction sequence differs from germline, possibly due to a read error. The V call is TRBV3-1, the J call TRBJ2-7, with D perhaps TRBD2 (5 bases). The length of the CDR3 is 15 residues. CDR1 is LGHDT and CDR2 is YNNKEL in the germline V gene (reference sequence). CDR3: CASCQDIRLADEQYF. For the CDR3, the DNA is TGTGCCAGCTGCCAAGATATTCGCCTAGCCGACGAGCAGTACTTC.

The CDR3 reads CASSSGDRLNTEAFF. The CDR3, as DNA: TGTGCCAGCAGCTCGGGGGACAGATTGAACACTGAAGCTTTCTTT. V is TRBV12-3 or TRBV12-4 and J is TRBJ1-1; TRBD1 agrees at 7 bases. The length of the CDR3 is 15 residues. V dropped 6 bases and J dropped 0; count of bases not matched to a gene: 7.

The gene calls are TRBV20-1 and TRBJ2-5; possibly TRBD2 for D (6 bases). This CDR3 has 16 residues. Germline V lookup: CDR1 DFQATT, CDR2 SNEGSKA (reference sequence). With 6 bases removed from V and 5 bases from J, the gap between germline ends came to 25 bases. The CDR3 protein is CSAQGDLYTGGETQYF. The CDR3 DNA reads TGCAGTGCCCAAGGGGATTTATACACAGGAGGGGAGACCCAGTACTTC.

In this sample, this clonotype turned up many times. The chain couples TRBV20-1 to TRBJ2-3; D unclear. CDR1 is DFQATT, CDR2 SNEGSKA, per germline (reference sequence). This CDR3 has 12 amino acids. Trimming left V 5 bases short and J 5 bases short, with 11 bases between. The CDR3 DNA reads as TGCAGTGCTGCCCTAGTTGGAGATACGCAGTATTTT. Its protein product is CSAALVGDTQYF.

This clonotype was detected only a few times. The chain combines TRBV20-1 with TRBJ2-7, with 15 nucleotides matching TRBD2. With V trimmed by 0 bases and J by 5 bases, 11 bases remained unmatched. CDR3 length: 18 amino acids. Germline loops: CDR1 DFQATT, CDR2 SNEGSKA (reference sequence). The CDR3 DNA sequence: TGCAGTGCTAGAGAAGCCAGGGGACTAGCGGGGGGAAAGGACGAGCAGTACTTC. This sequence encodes CSAREARGLAGGKDEQYF.

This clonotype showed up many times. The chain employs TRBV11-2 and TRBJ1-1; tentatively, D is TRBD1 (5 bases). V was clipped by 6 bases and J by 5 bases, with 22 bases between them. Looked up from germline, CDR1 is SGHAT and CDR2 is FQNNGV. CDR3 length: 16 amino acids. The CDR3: CASRRWGGRVGTEAFF. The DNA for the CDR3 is TGTGCCAGCAGACGATGGGGAGGCAGGGTAGGAACTGAAGCTTTCTTT. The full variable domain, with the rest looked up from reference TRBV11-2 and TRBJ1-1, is EAGVAQSPRYKIIEKRQSVAFWCNPISGHATLYWYQQILGQGPKLLIQFQNNGVVDDSQLPKDRFSAERLKGVDSTLKIQPAKLEDSAVYLCASRRWGGRVGTEAFFGQGTRLTVV.

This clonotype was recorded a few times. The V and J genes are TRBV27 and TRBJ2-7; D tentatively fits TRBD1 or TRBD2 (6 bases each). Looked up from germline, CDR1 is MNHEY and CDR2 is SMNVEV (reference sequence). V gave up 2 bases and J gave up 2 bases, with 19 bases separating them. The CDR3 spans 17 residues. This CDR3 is CASSLHRGGGGTYEQYF. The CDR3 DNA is TGTGCCAGCAGTTTACATAGGGGAGGAGGGGGGACCTACGAGCAGTACTTC.

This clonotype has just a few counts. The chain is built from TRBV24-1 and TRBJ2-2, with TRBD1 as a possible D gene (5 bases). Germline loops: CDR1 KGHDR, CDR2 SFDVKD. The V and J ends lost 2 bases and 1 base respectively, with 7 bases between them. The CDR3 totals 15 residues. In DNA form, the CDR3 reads TGTGCCACCAGTGATTCGACAGTGAACACCGGGGAGCTGTTTTTT. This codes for CATSDSTVNTGELFF.

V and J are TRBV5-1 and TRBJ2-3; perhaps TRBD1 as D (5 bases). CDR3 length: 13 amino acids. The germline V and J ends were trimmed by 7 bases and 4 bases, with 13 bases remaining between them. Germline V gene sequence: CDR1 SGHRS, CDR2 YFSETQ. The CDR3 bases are TGCGCCAGCTATCCCCAGGGCGCAGATACGCAGTATTTT. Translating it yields CASYPQGADTQYF. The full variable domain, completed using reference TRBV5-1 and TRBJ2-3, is KAGVTQTPRYLIKTRGQQVTLSCSPISGHRSVSWYQQTPGQGLQFLFEYFSETQRNKGNFPGRFSGRQFSNSRSEMNVSTLELGDSALYLCASYPQGADTQYFGPGTRLTVL.

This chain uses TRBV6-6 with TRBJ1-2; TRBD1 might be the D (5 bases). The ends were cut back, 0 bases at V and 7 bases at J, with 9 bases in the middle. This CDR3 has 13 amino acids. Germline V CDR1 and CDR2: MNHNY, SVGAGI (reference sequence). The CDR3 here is CASSYSGEGGYTF. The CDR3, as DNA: TGTGCCAGCAGTTACTCGGGGGAGGGTGGCTACACCTTC.

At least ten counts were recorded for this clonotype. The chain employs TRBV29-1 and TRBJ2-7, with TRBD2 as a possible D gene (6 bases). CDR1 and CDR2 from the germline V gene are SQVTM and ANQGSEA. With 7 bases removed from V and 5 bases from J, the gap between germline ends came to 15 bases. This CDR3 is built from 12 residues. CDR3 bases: TGCAGCGCGGAGCTCGGGGGTCACGAGCAGTACTTC. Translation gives CSAELGGHEQYF.

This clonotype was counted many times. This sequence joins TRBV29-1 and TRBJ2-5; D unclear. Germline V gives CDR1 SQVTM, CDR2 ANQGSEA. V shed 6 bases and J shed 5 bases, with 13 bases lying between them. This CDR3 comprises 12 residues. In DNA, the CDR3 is TGCAGCGTCTTGGACGGTGCGGAGACCCAGTACTTC. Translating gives CSVLDGAETQYF.